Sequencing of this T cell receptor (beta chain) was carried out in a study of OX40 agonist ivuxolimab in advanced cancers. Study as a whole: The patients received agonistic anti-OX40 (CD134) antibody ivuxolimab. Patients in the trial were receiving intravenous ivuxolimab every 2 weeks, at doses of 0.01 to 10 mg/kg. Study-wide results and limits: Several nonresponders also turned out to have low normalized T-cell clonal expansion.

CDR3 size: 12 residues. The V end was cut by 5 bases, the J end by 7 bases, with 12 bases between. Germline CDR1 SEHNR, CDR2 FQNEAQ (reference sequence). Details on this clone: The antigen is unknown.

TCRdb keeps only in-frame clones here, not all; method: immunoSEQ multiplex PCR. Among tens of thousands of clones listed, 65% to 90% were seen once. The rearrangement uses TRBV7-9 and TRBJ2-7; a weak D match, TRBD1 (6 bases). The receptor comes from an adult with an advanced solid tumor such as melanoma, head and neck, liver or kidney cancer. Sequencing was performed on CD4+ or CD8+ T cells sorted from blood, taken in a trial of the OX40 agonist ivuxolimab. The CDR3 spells CASSLTGQEQYF. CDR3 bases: TGTGCCAGCAGCCTAACAGGGCAAGAGCAGTACTTC.